This T cell receptor (beta chain) emerged from a study of T-cell memory formation after mild COVID-19. Study-level background: The study found TCR clusters largely donor specific.

This clonotype has more than one count but fewer than ten. Its matching antigen is unknown. Study-wide results and caveats: Second-wave clones peaking on day 37 lacked confirmed SARS-CoV-2 specificity. The main location of contracting CD4+ clones was CM and EM, and that of contracting CD8+ clones was EMRA. Clones contracting over day 15 to 85 were CD4/CD8 balanced, with later expanders leaning CD4+.

One entry per CDR3 protein, called by TCRdb with MiXCR from the 5' RACE reads. The sample includes about 440,000 distinct CDR3 sequences, around 19% seen only once; the top ten take around 8%. V was shortened by 6 bases and J by 5 bases, with 16 bases between the two germline ends. The germline gives CDR1 LNHDA, CDR2 SQIVND (reference sequence). CDR3 length: 15 residues. Sample: PBMCs or a T cell subset sorted from them (not recorded which). The J gene is TRBJ1-4, the V gene TRBV19; D is perhaps TRBD1 (5 bases). The source of this sequence is an adult woman who had mild COVID-19 (a few samples of this study predate the infection). Cell type and time point are not known. Here the CDR3 reads CASSRDASGNEKLFF. Here the CDR3 DNA reads TGTGCCAGTAGCCGGGACGCCTCAGGGAATGAAAAACTGTTTTTT. The full variable domain, rest sourced from reference TRBV19 and TRBJ1-4, is DGGITQSPKYLFRKEGQNVTLSCEQNLNHDAMYWYRQDPGQGLRLIYYSQIVNDFQKGDIAEGYSVSREKKESFPLTVTSAQKNPTAFYLCASSRDASGNEKLFFGSGTQLSVL.